The subject of this entry is one TCR beta chain. Whether given at about 4 or about 12 weeks, second doses were pooled. This sample stems from a study of T cell responses to AZD1222 COVID-19 vaccine. Clones were read by immunoSEQ multiplex PCR, and TCRdb kept only the in-frame ones, dropping some. The sample has 140,000 or so clones, about 86% seen once. This CDR3 has 17 amino acids. Trimming stripped 6 bases from V and 0 bases from J, with 20 bases between. Germline CDR1 is MNHEY and CDR2 is SMNVEV (reference sequence). The source material was peripheral blood, sampled 28 days after the second AZD1222 dose. The receptor was isolated from an adult who received the AZD1222 COVID-19 vaccine. The chain joins TRBV27 to TRBJ1-2; perhaps TRBD1 as D (5 bases). The CDR3 sequence is CASRPLAFRGPNYGYTF. For the CDR3, the DNA is TGTGCCAGCAGACCACTGGCATTTAGGGGCCCTAACTATGGCTACACCTTC.